The present T cell receptor (beta chain) was sequenced within a study of STAT5B mutations in CD4+ large granular lymphocyte leukemia. Study details: CD8+ depletion followed by anti-CD4 microbead selection was applied to cryopreserved cells. Study-wide points: The CD4+ versus CD8+ T-LGLL clonality difference may reflect limited sample size.

Trimming stripped 1 base from V and 3 bases from J, with 8 bases between. Germline CDR1 and CDR2: SGHNT and YYREEE (reference sequence). CDR3 size: 13 residues. Per the original methods: Lowest detectable productive clonotype frequency was 2.59 x 10-5. Profiling relied on immunoSEQ multiplex PCR, and the TCRdb table lists in-frame clones only, not all of them. V and J calls and clone size are given by that table; D and trimming were obtained from the DNA. The table has 950 to 1,500 clones, roughly 80% seen once; the top ten hold just over 95%. Comment on this clone: As yet, its antigen is unknown.

The chain links TRBV5-4 to TRBJ2-7; no reliable D call. The sequenced material came from PBMCs. This clonotype originated in a man between 70 and 80 years old with CD4+ T-cell large granular lymphocyte leukemia. The CDR3 DNA follows: TGTGCCAGCAGCTTGAGGCCTTACTACGAGCAGTACTTC. It codes for CASSLRPYYEQYF.